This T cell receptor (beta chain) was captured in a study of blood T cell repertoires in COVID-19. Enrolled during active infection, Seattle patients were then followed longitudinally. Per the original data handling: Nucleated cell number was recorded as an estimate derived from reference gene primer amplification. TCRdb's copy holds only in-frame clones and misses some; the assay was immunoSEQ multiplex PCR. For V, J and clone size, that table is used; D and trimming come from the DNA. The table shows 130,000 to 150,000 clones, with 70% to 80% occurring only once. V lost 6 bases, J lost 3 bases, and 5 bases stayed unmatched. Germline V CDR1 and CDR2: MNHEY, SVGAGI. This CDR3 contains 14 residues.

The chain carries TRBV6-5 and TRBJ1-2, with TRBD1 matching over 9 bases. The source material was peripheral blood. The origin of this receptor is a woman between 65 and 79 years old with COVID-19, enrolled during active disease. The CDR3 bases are TGTGCCAGCAGAAAGGACAGGGGCGACTATGGCTACACCTTC. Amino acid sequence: CASRKDRGDYGYTF.